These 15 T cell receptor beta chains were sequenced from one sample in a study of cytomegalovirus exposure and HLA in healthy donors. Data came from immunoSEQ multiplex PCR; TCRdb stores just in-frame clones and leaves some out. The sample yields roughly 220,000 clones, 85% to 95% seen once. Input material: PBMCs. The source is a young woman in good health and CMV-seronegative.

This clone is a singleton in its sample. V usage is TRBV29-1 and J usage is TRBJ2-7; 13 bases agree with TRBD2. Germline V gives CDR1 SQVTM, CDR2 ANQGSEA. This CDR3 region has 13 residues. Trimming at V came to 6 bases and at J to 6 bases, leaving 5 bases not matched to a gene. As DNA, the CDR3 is TGCAGCGTCGGGACTAGCGGGATTCGCGAGCAGTACTTC. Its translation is CSVGTSGIREQYF.

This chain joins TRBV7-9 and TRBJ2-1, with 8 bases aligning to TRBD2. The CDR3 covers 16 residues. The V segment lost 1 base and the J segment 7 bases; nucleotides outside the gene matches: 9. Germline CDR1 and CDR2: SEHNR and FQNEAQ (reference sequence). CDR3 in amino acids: CASSLGIAGLGNEQFF. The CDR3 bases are TGTGCCAGCAGCTTAGGGATAGCGGGACTAGGGAATGAGCAGTTCTTC.

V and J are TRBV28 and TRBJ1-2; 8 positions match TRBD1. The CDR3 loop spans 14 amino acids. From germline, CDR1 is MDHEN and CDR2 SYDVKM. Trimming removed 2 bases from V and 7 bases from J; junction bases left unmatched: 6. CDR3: CASSLQGARPGYTF. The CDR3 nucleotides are TGTGCCAGCAGTTTACAGGGGGCTCGTCCTGGCTACACCTTC.

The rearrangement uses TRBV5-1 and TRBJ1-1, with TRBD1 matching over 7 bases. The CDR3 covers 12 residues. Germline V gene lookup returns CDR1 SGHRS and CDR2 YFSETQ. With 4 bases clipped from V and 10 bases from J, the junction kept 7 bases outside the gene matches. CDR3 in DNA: TGCGCCAGCAGCCCTGACAGGGTTTTAGCTTTCTTT. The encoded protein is CASSPDRVLAFF.

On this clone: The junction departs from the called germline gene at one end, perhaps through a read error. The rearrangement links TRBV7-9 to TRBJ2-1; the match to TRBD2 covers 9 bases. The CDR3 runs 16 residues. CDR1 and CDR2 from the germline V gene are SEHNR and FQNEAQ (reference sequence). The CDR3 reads CASSPALLAGLNEQFF. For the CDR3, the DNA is TGTGCCAGCAGCCCCGCCCTGCTAGCGGGACTCAATGAACAGTTCTTC.

As DNA, the CDR3 is TGCGCCAGCAGCCTCGAGCGGGCCAACAATGAGCAGTTCTTC. It codes for CASSLERANNEQFF. The chain employs TRBV5-1 and TRBJ2-1; tentatively, D is TRBD2 (6 bases). The CDR3 length is 14 residues. Germline values: CDR1 SGHRS, CDR2 YFSETQ. Trimming took 4 bases from V and 5 from J, leaving 13 bases between them.

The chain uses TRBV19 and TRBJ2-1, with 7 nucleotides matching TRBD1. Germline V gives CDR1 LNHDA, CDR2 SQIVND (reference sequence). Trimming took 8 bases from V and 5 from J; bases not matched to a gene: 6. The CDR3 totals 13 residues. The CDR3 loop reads CASEGTVHNEQFF. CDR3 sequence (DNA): TGTGCCAGTGAGGGGACAGTTCACAATGAGCAGTTCTTC.

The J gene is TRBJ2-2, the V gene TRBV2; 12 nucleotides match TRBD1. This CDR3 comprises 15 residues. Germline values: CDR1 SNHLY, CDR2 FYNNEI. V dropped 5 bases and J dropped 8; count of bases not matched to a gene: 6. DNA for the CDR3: TGTGCCAGCAGTCGGGACAGGGGGCGCTTAGGGGAGCTGTTTTTT. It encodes CASSRDRGRLGELFF.

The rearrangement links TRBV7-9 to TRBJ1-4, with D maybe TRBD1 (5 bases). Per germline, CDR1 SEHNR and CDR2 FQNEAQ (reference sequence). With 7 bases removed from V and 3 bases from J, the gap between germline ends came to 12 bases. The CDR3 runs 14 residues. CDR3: CASTLVGANEKLFF. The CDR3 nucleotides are TGTGCCAGCACCCTAGTAGGGGCTAATGAAAAACTGTTTTTT.

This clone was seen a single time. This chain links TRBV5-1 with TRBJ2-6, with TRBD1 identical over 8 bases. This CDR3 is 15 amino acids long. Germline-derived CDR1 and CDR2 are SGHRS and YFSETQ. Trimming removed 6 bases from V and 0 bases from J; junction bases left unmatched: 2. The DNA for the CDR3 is TGCGCCAGCACCGGACAGGGCTCTGGGGCCAACGTCCTGACTTTC. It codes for CASTGQGSGANVLTF. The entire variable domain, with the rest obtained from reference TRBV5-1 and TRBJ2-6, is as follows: KAGVTQTPRYLIKTRGQQVTLSCSPISGHRSVSWYQQTPGQGLQFLFEYFSETQRNKGNFPGRFSGRQFSNSRSEMNVSTLELGDSALYLCASTGQGSGANVLTFGAGSRLTVL.

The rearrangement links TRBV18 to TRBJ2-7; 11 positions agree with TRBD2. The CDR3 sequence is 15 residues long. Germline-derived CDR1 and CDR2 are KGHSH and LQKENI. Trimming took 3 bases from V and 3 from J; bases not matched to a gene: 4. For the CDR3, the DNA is TGTGCCAGCTCACCGGGGACTAGCGGACGCTACGAGCAGTACTTC. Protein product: CASSPGTSGRYEQYF. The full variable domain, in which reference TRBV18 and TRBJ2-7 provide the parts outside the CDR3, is NAGVMQNPRHLVRRRGQEARLRCSPMKGHSHVYWYRQLPEEGLKFMVYLQKENIIDESGMPKERFSAEFPKEGPSILRIQQVVRGDSAAYFCASSPGTSGRYEQYFGPGTRLTVT.

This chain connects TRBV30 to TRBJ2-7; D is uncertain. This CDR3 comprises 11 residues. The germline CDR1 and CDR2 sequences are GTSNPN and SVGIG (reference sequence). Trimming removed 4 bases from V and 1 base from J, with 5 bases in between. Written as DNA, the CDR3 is TGTGCCTGGACAGATTCCTACGAGCAGTACTTC. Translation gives CAWTDSYEQYF.

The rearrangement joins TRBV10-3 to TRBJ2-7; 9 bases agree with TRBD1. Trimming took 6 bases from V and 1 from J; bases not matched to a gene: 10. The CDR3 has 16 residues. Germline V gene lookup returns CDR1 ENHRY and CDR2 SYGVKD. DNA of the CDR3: TGTGCCATCAGCCGGGACAGGGTCATCTTTTCCTACGAGCAGTACTTC. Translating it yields CAISRDRVIFSYEQYF.

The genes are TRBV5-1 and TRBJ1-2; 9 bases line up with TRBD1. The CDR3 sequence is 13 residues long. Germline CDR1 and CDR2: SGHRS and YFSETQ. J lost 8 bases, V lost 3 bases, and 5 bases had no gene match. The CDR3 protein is CASSYGTGFGYTF. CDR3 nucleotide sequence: TGCGCCAGCAGCTACGGGACAGGGTTCGGCTACACCTTC.

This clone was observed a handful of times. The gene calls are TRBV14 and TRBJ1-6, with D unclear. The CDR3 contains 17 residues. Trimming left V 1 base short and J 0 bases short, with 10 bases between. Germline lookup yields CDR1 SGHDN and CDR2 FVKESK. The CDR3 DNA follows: TGTGCCAGCAGCCAAGGGAGGTCGAGCTCCTATAATTCACCCCTCCACTTT. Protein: CASSQGRSSSYNSPLHF.